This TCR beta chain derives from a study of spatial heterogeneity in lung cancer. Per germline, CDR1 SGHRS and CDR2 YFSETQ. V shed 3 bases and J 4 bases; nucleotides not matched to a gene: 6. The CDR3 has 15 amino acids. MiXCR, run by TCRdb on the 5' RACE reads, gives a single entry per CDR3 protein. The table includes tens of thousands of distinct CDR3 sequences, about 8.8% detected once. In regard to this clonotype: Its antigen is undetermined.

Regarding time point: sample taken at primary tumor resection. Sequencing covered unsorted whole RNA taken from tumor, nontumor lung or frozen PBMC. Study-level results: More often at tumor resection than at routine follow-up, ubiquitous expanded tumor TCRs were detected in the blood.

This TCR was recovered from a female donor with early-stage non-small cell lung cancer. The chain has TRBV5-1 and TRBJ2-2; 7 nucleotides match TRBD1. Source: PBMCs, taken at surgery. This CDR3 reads CASSSGQTSTGELFF. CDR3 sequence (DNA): TGCGCCAGCAGCTCGGGACAGACTTCCACCGGGGAGCTGTTTTTT.